Listed here are 30 T cell receptor beta chains from one sample, sequenced in a study of sequential checkpoint blockade in melanoma. The table came from immunoSEQ multiplex PCR; TCRdb's copy has only in-frame clones and leaves some out. This sample has 9,500 to 15,000 clones, with roughly 25% found just once. The treatment is: randomized to nivolumab then ipilimumab (arm A) or the reverse (arm B). Sequenced here: tumor tissue (inferred from file names), sampled from a patient given nivolumab and ipilimumab in sequence. These receptors were taken from a human donor with melanoma.

The chain is built from TRBV6-8 and TRBJ2-3; D may be TRBD2 (5 bases). Germline V gene lookup returns CDR1 MNHGY and CDR2 SAAAGT. Trimming left V 5 bases short and J 3 bases short, with 12 bases between. This CDR3 is 14 amino acids long. CDR3 protein: CASSGGLQTDTQYF. The CDR3 region has the DNA TGTGCCAGCAGTGGAGGCCTACAAACAGATACGCAGTATTTT.

This clone was counted between two and nine times. The chain is built from TRBV2 and TRBJ2-1; tentatively, D is TRBD1 (6 bases). The CDR3 contains 15 residues. V lost 7 bases, J lost 7 bases, and 20 bases lay in between. Germline lookup yields CDR1 SNHLY and CDR2 FYNNEI. CDR3 amino acids: CASNQPLFDRNEQFF. The CDR3 nucleotides are TGTGCCAGCAACCAACCCCTTTTTGACAGGAATGAGCAGTTCTTC. Full variable domain (missing parts from reference TRBV2 and TRBJ2-1): EPEVTQTPSHQVTQMGQEVILRCVPISNHLYFYWYRQILGQKVEFLVSFYNNEISEKSEIFDDQFSVERPDGSNFTLKIRSTKLEDSAMYFCASNQPLFDRNEQFFGPGTRLTVL.

The chain combines TRBV19 with TRBJ1-1, with 8 bases identical to TRBD1. The V gene end was trimmed by 5 bases and the J gene end by 4 bases; junction bases not matched to a gene: 3. The CDR3 length is 13 residues. Per the germline V gene, CDR1 is LNHDA and CDR2 is SQIVND (reference sequence). CDR3 sequence: CASSLTGGTEAFF. Here the CDR3 DNA reads TGTGCCAGTAGTCTCACAGGGGGCACTGAAGCTTTCTTT.

This chain links TRBV5-1 with TRBJ2-7; perhaps TRBD2 as D (6 bases). There are 17 residues in the CDR3. Germline lookup yields CDR1 SGHRS and CDR2 YFSETQ. V was shortened by 0 bases and J by 3 bases, with 19 bases between the two germline ends. The CDR3 DNA follows: TGCGCCAGCAGCTTGGCTCTAGGAGGGAACATAAACTACGAGCAGTACTTC. Translation gives CASSLALGGNINYEQYF.

The sample holds a few counts of this clone. The V gene is TRBV9, the J gene TRBJ2-3, with TRBD1 as a possible D gene (7 bases). The CDR3 totals 15 residues. Germline CDR1 is SGDLS and CDR2 is YYNGEE. Trimming left V 7 bases short and J 3 bases short, with 18 bases between. CDR3 loop: CASSDPGGPTDTQYF. For the CDR3, the DNA is TGTGCCAGCTCCGACCCAGGGGGGCCAACAGATACGCAGTATTTT.

This chain joins TRBV19 and TRBJ2-1, with 7 nucleotides matching TRBD1. Germline CDR1 and CDR2: LNHDA and SQIVND (reference sequence). V shed 5 bases and J 2 bases; nucleotides not matched to a gene: 9. The CDR3 extends over 16 amino acids. The CDR3 here is CASSPTGQVPYNEQFF. The CDR3, as DNA: TGTGCCAGTAGTCCGACAGGACAGGTCCCCTACAATGAGCAGTTCTTC.

V gene TRBV6-7 combines with J gene TRBJ2-2; the D is unclear. TRBV6-7 is filed as an ORF, its function uncertain. This CDR3 contains 16 residues. V shed 0 bases and J shed 7 bases, with 15 bases lying between them. CDR3 in amino acids: CASSYSSLGIIGELFF. DNA for the CDR3: TGTGCCAGCAGTTACTCGTCCTTAGGGATCATCGGGGAGCTGTTTTTT.

The chain carries TRBV15 and TRBJ2-7, with 12 bases matching TRBD1. Germline loops: CDR1 LNHNV, CDR2 YYDKDF (reference sequence). There are 17 residues in the CDR3. V gave up 4 bases and J gave up 4 bases; unmatched junction bases: 11. In nucleotides, the CDR3 is TGTGCCACCAGCACCTTACCGGGACAGGGGGCGCGGTACGAGCAGTACTTC. Protein product: CATSTLPGQGARYEQYF.

V gene TRBV15 combines with J gene TRBJ1-2; D not certain. Germline V gene data show CDR1 as LNHNV and CDR2 as YYDKDF (reference sequence). The CDR3 consists of 17 residues. The germline V and J ends were trimmed by 0 bases and 5 bases, with 19 bases remaining between them. The CDR3 region has the DNA TGTGCCACCAGCAGAGATGTGTTCGTTGCCAACGAATATGGCTACACCTTC. This encodes CATSRDVFVANEYGYTF.

This clone was counted between two and nine times. The chain employs TRBV6-8 and TRBJ2-7, with 8 bases fitting TRBD2. The germline CDR1 and CDR2 sequences are MNHGY and SAAAGT. CDR3 size: 13 residues. The trim removed 6 bases at V and 7 bases at J, leaving 8 bases unmatched. The CDR3 protein is CASSAGGSGEQYV. The CDR3 nucleotides read TGTGCCAGCAGCGCGGGGGGATCTGGGGAGCAGTACGTC.

The V and J genes are TRBV6-8 and TRBJ1-1; no definite D call. Germline CDR1 MNHGY, CDR2 SAAAGT. Deletions cut 0 bases from V and 4 bases from J, with 12 bases between. The CDR3 covers 15 residues. CDR3 amino acids: CASSYSGGSATEAFF. The DNA for the CDR3 is TGTGCCAGCAGTTACTCAGGCGGTTCGGCCACTGAAGCTTTCTTT.

The V gene is TRBV4-1, the J gene TRBJ2-1, with a tentative D call TRBD1 (6 bases). With 4 bases removed from V and 0 bases from J, the gap between germline ends came to 10 bases. The CDR3 is made up of 15 amino acids. Per germline, CDR1 MGHRA and CDR2 YSYEKL. CDR3 coding DNA: TGCGCCAGCAGCCCCGACAGGCTCTCCTACAATGAGCAGTTCTTC. Translating it yields CASSPDRLSYNEQFF.

This clone came up many times. The rearrangement links TRBV9 to TRBJ2-1; D unresolved. Germline-derived CDR1 and CDR2 are SGDLS and YYNGEE. V lost 6 bases to trimming and J lost 4 bases, with 11 bases between them. This CDR3 contains 13 residues. The CDR3 nucleotides read TGTGCCAGCATCCGACCAGTTTACAATGAGCAGTTCTTC. Its translation is CASIRPVYNEQFF.

The CDR3 nucleotides are TGTGCCAGCAGTGGGACGACACCGAACTCCTATGGCTACACCTTC. This encodes CASSGTTPNSYGYTF. V and J are TRBV6-8 and TRBJ1-2; the D gene is possibly TRBD1 (5 bases). The germline V gene encodes CDR1 MNHGY and CDR2 SAAAGT. The CDR3 has 15 residues. Between the trimmed V and J ends, which lost 5 bases and 4 bases, there was a span of 17 bases.

In this sample, this clone turned up many times. The CDR3 DNA reads TGTGCCAGCAGCTTAGTGCCCAGCGGGGCGTTCCGGGAGCAGTACTTC. Translated, it gives CASSLVPSGAFREQYF. The chain joins TRBV11-3 to TRBJ2-7, with TRBD2 identical over 7 bases. The germline V gene has CDR1 SGHNT and CDR2 YENEEA. The CDR3 length is 16 residues. V was clipped by 1 base and J by 7 bases; unmatched bases: 13. Combining the CDR3 with reference TRBV11-3 and TRBJ2-7 gives the whole variable domain EAGVVQSPRYKIIEKKQPVAFWCNPISGHNTLYWYLQNLGQGPELLIRYENEEAVDDSQLPKDRFSAERLKGVDSTLKIQPAELGDSAVYLCASSLVPSGAFREQYFGPGTRLTVT.

This clone was observed a single time. This sequence joins TRBV18 and TRBJ1-1; no definite D call. The CDR3 covers 13 residues. The germline gives CDR1 KGHSH, CDR2 LQKENI. The V and J ends lost 1 base and 4 bases respectively, with 7 bases between them. The CDR3 DNA is TGTGCCAGCTCACCACTTGGTAGCACTGAAGCTTTCTTT. This gives the protein CASSPLGSTEAFF.

The gene calls are TRBV1 and TRBJ1-5. TRBV1 is termed a pseudogene. There are 16 residues in the CDR3. The CDR3 coding sequence is TGCGCCAGCAGCCAAGATCCCGGCAATAGCAATCAGCCCCAGCATTTT. Translated, it gives CASSQDPGNSNQPQHF.

This clone was seen more than once but under ten times. The V and J genes are TRBV6-8 and TRBJ2-3; 9 bases align to TRBD2. J was trimmed by 5 bases and V by 0 bases; bases with no gene match: 6. Germline V gene lookup returns CDR1 MNHGY and CDR2 SAAAGT. The CDR3 is made up of 16 amino acids. The DNA of the CDR3 is TGTGCCAGCAGTTACTCAACTAGCGGGTGGGAAGATACGCAGTATTTT. This codes for CASSYSTSGWEDTQYF.

This clone was counted only a few times. The chain is built from TRBV2 and TRBJ2-3, with D unclear. This CDR3 region has 14 residues. The V gene's germline CDR1 is SNHLY and CDR2 FYNNEI. The ends were cut back, 6 bases at V and 2 bases at J, with 12 bases in the middle. The CDR3 region is CASSVGWATDTQYF. The CDR3 DNA is TGTGCCAGCAGCGTGGGTTGGGCCACAGATACGCAGTATTTT.

This clone came up a few times. This chain uses TRBV1 with TRBJ1-5; the table gives TRBD1 as D, unverified against the DNA. TRBV1 is designated a pseudogene. The CDR3 covers 14 residues. CDR3 bases: TGCGCCAGCAGCCGCTACAGGGGCAATCAGCCCCAGCATTTT. This gives the protein CASSRYRGNQPQHF.

The rearrangement links TRBV19 to TRBJ2-3; 11 bases align to TRBD2. V was clipped by 5 bases and J by 6 bases; unmatched bases: 16. The V gene's germline CDR1 is LNHDA and CDR2 SQIVND (reference sequence). This CDR3 spans 18 amino acids. In DNA form, the CDR3 reads TGTGCCAGTAGTCCCCGGGGTAGCGGGGGGGCATGGTCCGATACGCAGTATTTT. It encodes CASSPRGSGGAWSDTQYF. Looking up the rest from reference TRBV19 and TRBJ2-3 gives the full variable domain: DGGITQSPKYLFRKEGQNVTLSCEQNLNHDAMYWYRQDPGQGLRLIYYSQIVNDFQKGDIAEGYSVSREKKESFPLTVTSAQKNPTAFYLCASSPRGSGGAWSDTQYFGPGTRLTVL.

V gene TRBV6-8 combines with J gene TRBJ1-1, with TRBD1 matching 7 bases. There are 13 residues in the CDR3. The V gene's germline CDR1 is MNHGY and CDR2 SAAAGT. V dropped 5 bases and J dropped 5; count of bases not matched to a gene: 5. The CDR3 protein is CASSQTGFTEAFF. The CDR3 DNA sequence: TGTGCCAGCAGTCAGACAGGGTTTACTGAAGCTTTCTTT.

This chain links TRBV19 with TRBJ1-2; perhaps TRBD1 as D (6 bases). V lost 6 bases and J 10 bases, leaving 21 bases between the germline ends. This CDR3 has 14 amino acids. CDR1 is LNHDA and CDR2 is SQIVND in the germline V gene (reference sequence). The CDR3 nucleotides are TGTGCCAGTAGCATCCCCGGCCAGGGGTACCTCTACACCTTC. This codes for CASSIPGQGYLYTF.

The V and J genes are TRBV11-3 and TRBJ2-7, with TRBD1 matching over 10 bases. V was clipped by 5 bases and J by 5 bases; unmatched bases: 9. CDR3 size: 15 residues. From germline, CDR1 is SGHNT and CDR2 YENEEA. The CDR3 DNA reads TGTGCCAGCAGCAGCCTGTGGACAGGGGGGGACGAGCAGTACGTC. As protein: CASSSLWTGGDEQYV.

This clone was seen repeatedly, ten times or more. V usage is TRBV7-6 and J usage is TRBJ1-5; D ambiguous. Trimming removed 5 bases at V and 4 bases at J, with 18 bases between. CDR3 length: 16 amino acids. Per the germline V gene, CDR1 is SGHVS and CDR2 is FNYEAQ. The DNA for the CDR3 is TGTGCCAGCAGCCAACAACCCGAACACGAGAATCAGCCCCAGCATTTT. This translates into CASSQQPEHENQPQHF.

By share of the sample, this clone is medium-sized. The chain employs TRBV6-8 and TRBJ1-2; a weak D match, TRBD1 (5 bases). The ends were cut back, 10 bases at V and 8 bases at J, with 20 bases in the middle. Germline assignment: CDR1 MNHGY and CDR2 SAAAGT. CDR3 length: 13 residues. As DNA, the CDR3 is TGTGCCAACGGACTACAGGAAAAAGGGGGCTACACCTTC. This sequence encodes CANGLQEKGGYTF.

This clone was detected only a few times. This chain joins TRBV19 and TRBJ2-7, with 8 bases aligning to TRBD1. This CDR3 is built from 13 residues. V dropped 6 bases and J dropped 5; count of bases not matched to a gene: 6. The germline V gene encodes CDR1 LNHDA and CDR2 SQIVND (reference sequence). CDR3: CASSDRGLDEQYF. The CDR3 DNA reads TGTGCCAGTAGCGACAGGGGACTCGACGAGCAGTACTTC.

This chain links TRBV28 with TRBJ2-7, with 11 bases matching TRBD1. With V trimmed by 3 bases and J by 2 bases, 9 bases remained unmatched. The CDR3 has 17 residues. CDR1 and CDR2 from the germline V gene are MDHEN and SYDVKM. The CDR3 region is CASSFLPGQGVPYEQYV. CDR3 coding DNA: TGTGCCAGCAGTTTCCTCCCGGGACAGGGGGTCCCCTACGAGCAGTACGTC.

This clone came up a few times. This chain uses TRBV25-1 with TRBJ2-1, with a weak D call TRBD2 (6 bases). The CDR3 length is 12 residues. Looked up from germline, CDR1 is MGHDK and CDR2 is SYGVNS. The V gene lost 6 bases and the J gene lost 7 bases, with 10 bases spanning the gap. The CDR3 loop is CASSEGRNEQFF. As DNA, the CDR3 is TGTGCCAGCAGCGAGGGGAGGAATGAGCAGTTCTTC. Full variable domain (rest looked up from reference TRBV25-1 and TRBJ2-1): EADIYQTPRYLVIGTGKKITLECSQTMGHDKMYWYQQDPGMELHLIHYSYGVNSTEKGDLSSESTVSRIRTEHFPLTLESARPSHTSQYLCASSEGRNEQFFGPGTRLTVL.

CDR3 sequence (DNA): TGTGCCAGCTCACCAAAGACAGGGCCCACCGGGGAGCTGTTTTTT. Translating gives CASSPKTGPTGELFF. The V gene is TRBV18, the J gene TRBJ2-2; 7 nucleotides line up with TRBD1. The CDR3 is made up of 15 amino acids. The germline V gene encodes CDR1 KGHSH and CDR2 LQKENI. J gave up 4 bases and V 2 bases, and 4 bases lay outside the gene matches. Full variable domain (missing parts from reference TRBV18 and TRBJ2-2): NAGVMQNPRHLVRRRGQEARLRCSPMKGHSHVYWYRQLPEEGLKFMVYLQKENIIDESGMPKERFSAEFPKEGPSILRIQQVVRGDSAAYFCASSPKTGPTGELFFGEGSRLTVL.